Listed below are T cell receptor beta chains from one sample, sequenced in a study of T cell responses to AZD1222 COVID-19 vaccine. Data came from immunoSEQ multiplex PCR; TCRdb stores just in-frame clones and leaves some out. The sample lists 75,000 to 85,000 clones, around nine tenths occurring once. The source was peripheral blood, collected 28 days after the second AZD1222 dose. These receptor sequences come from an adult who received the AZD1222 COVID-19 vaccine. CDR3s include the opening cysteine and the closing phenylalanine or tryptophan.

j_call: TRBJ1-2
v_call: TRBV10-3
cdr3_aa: CAISKDRGRYGYTF

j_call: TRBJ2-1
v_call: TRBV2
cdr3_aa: CASSVQGNEQFF

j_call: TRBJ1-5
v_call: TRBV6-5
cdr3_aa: CASSDSQGQPQHF

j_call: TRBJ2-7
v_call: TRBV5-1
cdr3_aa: CASSLAASGAGEQYF

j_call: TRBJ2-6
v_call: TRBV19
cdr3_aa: CASSINSGANVLTF

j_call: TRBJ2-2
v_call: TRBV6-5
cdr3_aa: CASSYSSAGELFF

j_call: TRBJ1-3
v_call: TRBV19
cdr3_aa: CASRTRGPGGNTIYF

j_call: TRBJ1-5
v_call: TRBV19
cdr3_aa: CASSVDRVASGPQHF

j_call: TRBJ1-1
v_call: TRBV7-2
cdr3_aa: CASSPVATEAFF

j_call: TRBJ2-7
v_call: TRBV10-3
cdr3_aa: CAISEIGTGAGYF

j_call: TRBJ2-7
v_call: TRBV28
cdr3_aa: CASSHRDRGIYEQYF

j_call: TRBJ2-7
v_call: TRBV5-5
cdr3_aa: CASSLLQGGREQYF

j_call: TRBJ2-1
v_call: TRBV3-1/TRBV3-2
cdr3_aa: CASSHPGQTYNEQFF

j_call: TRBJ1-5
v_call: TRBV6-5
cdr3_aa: CASRPTYRGGQPQHF

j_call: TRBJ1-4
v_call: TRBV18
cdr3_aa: CASSPPDGELFF

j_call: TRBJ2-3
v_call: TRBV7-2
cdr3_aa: CASSLAPGLAGDTQYF

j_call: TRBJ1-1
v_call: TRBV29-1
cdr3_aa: CSVQLVTRTEAFF

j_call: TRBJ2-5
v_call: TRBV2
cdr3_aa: CASNLLDQETQYF

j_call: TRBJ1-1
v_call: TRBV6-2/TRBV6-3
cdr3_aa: CASSYSSRGDTEAFF

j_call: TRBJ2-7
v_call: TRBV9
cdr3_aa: CASSVDEYEQYF

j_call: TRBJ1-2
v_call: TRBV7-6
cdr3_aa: CASSRPQSGGPNYGYTF

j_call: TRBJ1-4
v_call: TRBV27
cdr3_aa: CASSPYGGEKLFF

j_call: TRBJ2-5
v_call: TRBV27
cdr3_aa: CASRGIIHGETQYF

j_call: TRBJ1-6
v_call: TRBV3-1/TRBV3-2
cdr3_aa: CASSQGTYVGSPLHF

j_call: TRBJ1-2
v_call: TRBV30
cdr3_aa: CACRDRILGYTF

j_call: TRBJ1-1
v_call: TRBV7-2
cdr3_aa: CASSLGWGTEAFF

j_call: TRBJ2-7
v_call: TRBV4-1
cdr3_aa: CASSHGMDSYEQYF

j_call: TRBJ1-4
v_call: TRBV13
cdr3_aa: CASSHSDRGHRKLFF

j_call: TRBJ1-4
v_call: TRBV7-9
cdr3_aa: CASSPPDRGNEKLFF

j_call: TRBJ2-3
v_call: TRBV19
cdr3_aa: CASISSTDTQYF

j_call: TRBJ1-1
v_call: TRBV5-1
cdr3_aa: CASRRGDDLNTEAFF

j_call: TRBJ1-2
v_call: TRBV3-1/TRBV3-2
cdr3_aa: CASSTTGPRLGYTF

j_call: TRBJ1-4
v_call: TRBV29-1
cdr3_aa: CSVSRTTNEKLFF

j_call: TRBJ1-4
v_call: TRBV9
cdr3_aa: CASSAEATNEKLFF

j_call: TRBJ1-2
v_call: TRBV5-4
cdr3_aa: CASTLDRGYGYTF

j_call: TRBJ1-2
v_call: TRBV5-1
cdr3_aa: CASSTDRNYGYTF

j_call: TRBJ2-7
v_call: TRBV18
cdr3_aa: CASSPGQGLYEQYF

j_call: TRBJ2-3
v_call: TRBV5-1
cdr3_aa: CASTLEGYTDTQYF

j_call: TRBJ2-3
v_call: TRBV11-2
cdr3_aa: CASSLEGSGGTDTQYF

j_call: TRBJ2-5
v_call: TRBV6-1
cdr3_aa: CASSDHLAGRGTQYF

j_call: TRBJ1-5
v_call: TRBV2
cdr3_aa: CASSGTGEQPQHF

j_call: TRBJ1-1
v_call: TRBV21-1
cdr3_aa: CASRQDKAFF

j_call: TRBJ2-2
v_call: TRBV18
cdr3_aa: CASSPPQEVTGELFF

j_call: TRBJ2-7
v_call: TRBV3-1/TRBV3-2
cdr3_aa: CASSQPGQGISYEQYF

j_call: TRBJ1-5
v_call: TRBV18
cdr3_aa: CASSPPGLDWPQHF

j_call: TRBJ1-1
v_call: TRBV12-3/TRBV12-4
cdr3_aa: CASIQRQNTEAFF